The table lists the clone carrying this T cell receptor (beta chain) with many counts. Unique molecular identifiers were incorporated during preparation of the TCRbeta library. Each CDR3 protein gets one entry after TCRdb re-called the PCR reads with MiXCR. The sample lists 100,000 to 120,000 distinct CDR3 sequences; 10% were seen once. This entry is derived from a study of T-cell reconstitution after alpha-beta-depleted transplantation in children. The CDR3 totals 16 residues. The V end was cut by 4 bases, the J end by 2 bases, with 18 bases between. Germline V gene data show CDR1 as MGHRA and CDR2 as YSYEKL.

This sequence was found in a human donor who donated a stem cell graft to a child with acute lymphoblastic leukemia. V is TRBV4-1 and J is TRBJ2-7; D is uncertain. The input for sequencing was PBMCs from the stem cell graft donor, taken from the stem cell graft. The CDR3 is CASSPLDLTVTYEQYF. CDR3 DNA sequence: TGCGCCAGCAGCCCCCTCGACCTAACCGTAACCTACGAGCAGTACTTC.